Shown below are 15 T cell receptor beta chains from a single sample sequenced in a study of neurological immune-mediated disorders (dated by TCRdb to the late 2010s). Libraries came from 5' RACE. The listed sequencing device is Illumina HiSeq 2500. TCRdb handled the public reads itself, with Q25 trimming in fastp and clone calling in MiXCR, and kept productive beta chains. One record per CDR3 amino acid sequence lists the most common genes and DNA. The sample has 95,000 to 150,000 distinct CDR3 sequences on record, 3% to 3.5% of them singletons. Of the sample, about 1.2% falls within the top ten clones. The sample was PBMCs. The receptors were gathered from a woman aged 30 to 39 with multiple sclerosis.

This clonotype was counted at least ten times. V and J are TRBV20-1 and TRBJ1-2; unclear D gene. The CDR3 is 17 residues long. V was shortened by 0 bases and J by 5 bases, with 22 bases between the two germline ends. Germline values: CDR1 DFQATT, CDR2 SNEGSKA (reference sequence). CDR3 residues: CSARERAEGHPRYGYTF. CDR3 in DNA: TGCAGTGCTAGAGAGCGGGCAGAGGGTCATCCTCGGTATGGCTACACCTTC.

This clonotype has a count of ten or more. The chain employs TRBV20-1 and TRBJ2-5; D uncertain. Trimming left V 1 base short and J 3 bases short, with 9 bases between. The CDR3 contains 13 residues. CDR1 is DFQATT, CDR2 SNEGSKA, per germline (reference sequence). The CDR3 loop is CSARADKKETQYF. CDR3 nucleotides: TGCAGTGCTAGAGCCGACAAGAAAGAGACCCAGTACTTC.

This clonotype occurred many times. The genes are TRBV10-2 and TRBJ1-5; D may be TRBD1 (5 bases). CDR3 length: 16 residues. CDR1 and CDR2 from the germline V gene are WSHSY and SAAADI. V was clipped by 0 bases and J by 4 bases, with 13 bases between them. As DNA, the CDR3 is TGCGCCAGCAGTGAGTCTGGTCTTGCAGGGAATCAGCCCCAGCATTTT. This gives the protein CASSESGLAGNQPQHF.

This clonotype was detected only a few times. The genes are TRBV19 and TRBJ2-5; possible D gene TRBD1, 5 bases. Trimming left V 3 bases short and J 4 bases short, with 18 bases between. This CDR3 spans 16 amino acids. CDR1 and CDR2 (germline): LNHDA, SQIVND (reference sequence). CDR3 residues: CASSIRLRGPGETQYF. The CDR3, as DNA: TGTGCCAGTAGTATCAGGCTTAGGGGTCCGGGAGAGACCCAGTACTTC.

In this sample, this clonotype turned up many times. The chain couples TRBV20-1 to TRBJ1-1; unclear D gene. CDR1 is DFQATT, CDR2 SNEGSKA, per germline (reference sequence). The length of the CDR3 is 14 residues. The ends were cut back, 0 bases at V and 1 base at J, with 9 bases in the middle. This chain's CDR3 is CSARDRQKNTEAFF. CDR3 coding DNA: TGCAGTGCTAGAGATAGGCAGAAGAACACTGAAGCTTTCTTT.

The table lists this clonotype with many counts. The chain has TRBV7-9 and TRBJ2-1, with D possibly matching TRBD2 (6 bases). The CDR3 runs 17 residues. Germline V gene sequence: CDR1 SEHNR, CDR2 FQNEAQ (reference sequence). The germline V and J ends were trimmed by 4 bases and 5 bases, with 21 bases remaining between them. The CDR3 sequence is CASSWRFSGHPDNEQFF. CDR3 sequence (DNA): TGTGCCAGCAGCTGGCGTTTTAGCGGTCACCCTGACAATGAGCAGTTCTTC. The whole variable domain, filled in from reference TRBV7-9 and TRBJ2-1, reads DTGVSQNPRHKITKRGQNVTFRCDPISEHNRLYWYRQTLGQGPEFLTYFQNEAQLEKSRLLSDRFSAERPKGSFSTLEIQRTEQGDSAMYLCASSWRFSGHPDNEQFFGPGTRLTVL.

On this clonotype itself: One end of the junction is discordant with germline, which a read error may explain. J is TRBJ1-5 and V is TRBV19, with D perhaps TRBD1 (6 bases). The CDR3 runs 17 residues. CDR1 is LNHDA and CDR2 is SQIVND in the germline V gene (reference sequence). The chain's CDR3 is CASSSGQPQLGNKPQNF. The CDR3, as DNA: TGTGCCAGTAGTTCCGGACAGCCACAGTTGGGCAATAAGCCCCAGAATTTT.

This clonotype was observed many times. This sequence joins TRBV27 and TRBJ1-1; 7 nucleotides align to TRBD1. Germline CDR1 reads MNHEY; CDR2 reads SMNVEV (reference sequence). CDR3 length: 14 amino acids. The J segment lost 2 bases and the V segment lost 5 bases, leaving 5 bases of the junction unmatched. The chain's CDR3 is CASSRQGGNTEAFF. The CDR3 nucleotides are TGTGCCAGCAGTAGACAGGGAGGAAACACTGAAGCTTTCTTT.

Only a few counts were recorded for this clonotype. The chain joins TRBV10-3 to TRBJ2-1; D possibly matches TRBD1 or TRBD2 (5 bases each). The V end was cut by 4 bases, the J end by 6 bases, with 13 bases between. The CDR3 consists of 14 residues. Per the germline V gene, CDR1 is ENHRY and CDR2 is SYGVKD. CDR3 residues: CAISGPGPLNEQFF. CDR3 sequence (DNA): TGTGCCATCAGTGGGCCGGGGCCCCTCAATGAGCAGTTCTTC.

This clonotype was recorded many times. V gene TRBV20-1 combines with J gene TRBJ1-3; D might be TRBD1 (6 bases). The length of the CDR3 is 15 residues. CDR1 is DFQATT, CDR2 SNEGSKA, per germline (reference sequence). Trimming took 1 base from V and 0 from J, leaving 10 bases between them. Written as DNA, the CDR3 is TGCAGTGCTAGAGTGGGCAGGGGCTCTGGAAACACCATATATTTT. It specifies CSARVGRGSGNTIYF.

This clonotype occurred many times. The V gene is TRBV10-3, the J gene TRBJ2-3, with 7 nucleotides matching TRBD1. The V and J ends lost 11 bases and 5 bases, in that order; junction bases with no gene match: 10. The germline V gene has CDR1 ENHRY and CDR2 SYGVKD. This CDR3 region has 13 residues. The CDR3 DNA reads TGTGCCGCCCAAGACAGGGTGGTAGATACGCAGTATTTT. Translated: CAAQDRVVDTQYF.

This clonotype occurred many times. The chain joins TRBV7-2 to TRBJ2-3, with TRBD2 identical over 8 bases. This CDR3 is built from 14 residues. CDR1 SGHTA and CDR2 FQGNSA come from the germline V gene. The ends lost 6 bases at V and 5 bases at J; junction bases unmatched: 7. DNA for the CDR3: TGTGCCAGCAGTAGCGGGGCGGGTAGAGATACGCAGTATTTT. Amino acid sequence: CASSSGAGRDTQYF.

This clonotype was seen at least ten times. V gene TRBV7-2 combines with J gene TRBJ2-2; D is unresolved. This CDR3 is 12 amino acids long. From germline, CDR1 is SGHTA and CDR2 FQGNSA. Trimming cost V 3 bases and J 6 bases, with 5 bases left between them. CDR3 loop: CASSFPSGELFF. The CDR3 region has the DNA TGTGCCAGCAGCTTCCCCTCCGGGGAGCTGTTTTTT.

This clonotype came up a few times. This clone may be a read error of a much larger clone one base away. CDR3 DNA sequence: TGCAGTGCGGCCAGGACAGGGAACTATGGCTACACCTTC. Protein sequence: CSAARTGNYGYTF. This chain links TRBV20-1 with TRBJ1-2, with 8 bases aligning to TRBD1. CDR3 length equals 13 residues. The V and J ends lost 6 bases and 2 bases, in that order; junction bases with no gene match: 5. Germline V gene sequence: CDR1 DFQATT, CDR2 SNEGSKA (reference sequence).

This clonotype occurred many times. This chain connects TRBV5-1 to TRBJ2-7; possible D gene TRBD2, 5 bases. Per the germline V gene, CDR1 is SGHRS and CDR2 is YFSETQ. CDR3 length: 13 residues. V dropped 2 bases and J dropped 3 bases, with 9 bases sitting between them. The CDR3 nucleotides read TGCGCCAGCAGCTTTGAGGGAGACTACGAGCAGTACTTC. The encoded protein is CASSFEGDYEQYF.